The clone carrying this TCR beta chain showed up just a few times. This sample is drawn from a study of technical replicates of blood from a handful of donors. The germline CDR1 and CDR2 sequences are LNHDA and SQIVND (reference sequence). CDR3 length: 15 residues. The V end lost 3 bases, the J end lost 0 bases, and 9 bases lay between the germline ends. Some clones are missing from TCRdb's copy, which holds only in-frame ones; the method was immunoSEQ multiplex PCR. The sample includes fewer than 90,000 clones, just under 95% seen only once; the top ten take approximately 0.42%. The J gene is TRBJ1-5, the V gene TRBV19; D uncertain. The sequencing sample was made of T cells isolated from PBMCs. The clonotype was recovered from a human donor in good health. DNA for the CDR3: TGTGCCAGTAGTATGACACCTTATAGCAATCAGCCCCAGCATTTT. Protein sequence: CASSMTPYSNQPQHF.